This T cell receptor (beta chain) was profiled in a study of vaccination effects on CD4 cells after COVID-19. Turning to the study itself: Prior to sequencing, the ViraFEST assay stimulated PBMC with viral peptide pools, which expanded the antigen-specific CD4+ T cells. Under 2.5 million PBMC were seeded per well and grown in the presence of about 9 IU/ml IL-2 and 8.5 to 10 ug/ml peptides.

CDR1 and CDR2 from the germline V gene are LGHDT and YNNKEL (reference sequence). The V and J ends lost 1 base and 3 bases respectively, with 10 bases between them. There are 15 residues in the CDR3. Note on this clone: As yet, its antigen is unknown.

General study results and limits: The study found that only 1 of 255 vaccine-induced clones from healthy vaccinees cross-reacted with common cold coronaviruses. Clones induced by infection and by vaccine showed marked clonal contraction late after vaccination.

Assay: immunoSEQ multiplex PCR; the TCRdb copy retains only in-frame clones and omits some. The table shows approximately 29,000 clones, with roughly 74% occurring only once. The culture ran for around nine days before CD4+ T cells were isolated. Of the BNT162b2 and mRNA-1273 vaccines, participants received two doses of one or the other. Sequencing was performed on CD4+ T cells from PBMCs cultured without peptide, taken after COVID-19 vaccination. The V gene is TRBV3-1 (or the pseudogene TRBV3-2), the J gene TRBJ2-4, with D perhaps matching TRBD1 (7 bases). The clonotype was recovered from a human donor who received a COVID-19 vaccine. CDR3 amino acids: CASSQAQGGKNIQYF. The CDR3 bases are TGTGCCAGCAGCCAAGCTCAGGGGGGCAAAAACATTCAGTACTTC.